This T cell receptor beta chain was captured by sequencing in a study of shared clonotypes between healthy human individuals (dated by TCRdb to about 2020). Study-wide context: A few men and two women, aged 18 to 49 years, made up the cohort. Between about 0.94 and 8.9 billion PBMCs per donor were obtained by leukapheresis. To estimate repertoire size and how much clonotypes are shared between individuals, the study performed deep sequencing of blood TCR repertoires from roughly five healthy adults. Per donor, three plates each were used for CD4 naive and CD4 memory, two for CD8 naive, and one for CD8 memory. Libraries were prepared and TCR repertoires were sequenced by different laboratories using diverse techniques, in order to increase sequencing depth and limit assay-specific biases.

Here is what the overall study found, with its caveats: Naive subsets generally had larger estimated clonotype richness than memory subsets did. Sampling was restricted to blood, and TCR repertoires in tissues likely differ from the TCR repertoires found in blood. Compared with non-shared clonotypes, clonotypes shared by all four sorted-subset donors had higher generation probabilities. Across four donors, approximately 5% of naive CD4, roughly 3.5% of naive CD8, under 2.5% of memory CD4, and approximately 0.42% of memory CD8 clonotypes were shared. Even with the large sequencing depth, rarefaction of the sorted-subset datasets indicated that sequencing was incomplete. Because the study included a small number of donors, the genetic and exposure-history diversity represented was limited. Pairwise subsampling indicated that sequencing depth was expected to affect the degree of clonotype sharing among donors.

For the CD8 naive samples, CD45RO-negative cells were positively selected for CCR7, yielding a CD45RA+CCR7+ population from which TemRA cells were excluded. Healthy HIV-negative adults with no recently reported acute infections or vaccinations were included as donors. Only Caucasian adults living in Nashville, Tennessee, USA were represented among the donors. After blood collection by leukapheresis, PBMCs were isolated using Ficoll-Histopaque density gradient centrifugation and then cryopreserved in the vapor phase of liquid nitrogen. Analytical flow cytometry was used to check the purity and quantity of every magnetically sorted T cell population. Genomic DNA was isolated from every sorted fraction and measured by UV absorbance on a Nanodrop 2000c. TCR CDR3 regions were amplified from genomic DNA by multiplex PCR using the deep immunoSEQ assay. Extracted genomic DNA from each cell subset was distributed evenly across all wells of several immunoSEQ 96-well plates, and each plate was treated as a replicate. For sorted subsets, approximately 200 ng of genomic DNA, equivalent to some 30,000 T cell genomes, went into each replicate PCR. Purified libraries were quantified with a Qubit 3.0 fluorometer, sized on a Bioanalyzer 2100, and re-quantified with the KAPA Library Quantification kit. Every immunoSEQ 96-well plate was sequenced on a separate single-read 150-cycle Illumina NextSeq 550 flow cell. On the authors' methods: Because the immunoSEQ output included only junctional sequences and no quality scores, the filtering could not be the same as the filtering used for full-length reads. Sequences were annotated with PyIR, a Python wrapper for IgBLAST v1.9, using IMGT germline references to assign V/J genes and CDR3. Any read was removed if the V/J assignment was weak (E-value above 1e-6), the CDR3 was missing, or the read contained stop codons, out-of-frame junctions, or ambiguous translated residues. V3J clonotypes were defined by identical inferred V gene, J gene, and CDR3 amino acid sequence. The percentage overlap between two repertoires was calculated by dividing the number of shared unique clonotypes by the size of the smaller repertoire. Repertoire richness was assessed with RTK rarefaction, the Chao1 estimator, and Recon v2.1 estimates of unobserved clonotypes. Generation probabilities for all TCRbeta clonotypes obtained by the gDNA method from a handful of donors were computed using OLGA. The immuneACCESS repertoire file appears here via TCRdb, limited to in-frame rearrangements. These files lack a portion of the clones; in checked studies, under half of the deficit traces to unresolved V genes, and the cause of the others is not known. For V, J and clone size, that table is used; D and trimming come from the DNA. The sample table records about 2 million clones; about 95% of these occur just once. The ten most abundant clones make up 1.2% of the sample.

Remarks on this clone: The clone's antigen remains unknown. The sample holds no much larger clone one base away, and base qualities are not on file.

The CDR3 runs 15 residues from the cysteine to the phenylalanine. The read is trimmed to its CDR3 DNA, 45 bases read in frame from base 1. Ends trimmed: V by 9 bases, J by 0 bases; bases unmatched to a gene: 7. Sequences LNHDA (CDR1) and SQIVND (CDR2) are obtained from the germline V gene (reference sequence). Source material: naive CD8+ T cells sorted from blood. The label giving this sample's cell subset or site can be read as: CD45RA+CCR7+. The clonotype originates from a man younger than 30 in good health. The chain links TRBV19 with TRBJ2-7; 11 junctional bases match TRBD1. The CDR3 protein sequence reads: CASSFGTGGSYEQYF. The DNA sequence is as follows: TGTGCCAGCTCCTTCGGGACAGGGGGCTCCTACGAGCAGTACTTC.